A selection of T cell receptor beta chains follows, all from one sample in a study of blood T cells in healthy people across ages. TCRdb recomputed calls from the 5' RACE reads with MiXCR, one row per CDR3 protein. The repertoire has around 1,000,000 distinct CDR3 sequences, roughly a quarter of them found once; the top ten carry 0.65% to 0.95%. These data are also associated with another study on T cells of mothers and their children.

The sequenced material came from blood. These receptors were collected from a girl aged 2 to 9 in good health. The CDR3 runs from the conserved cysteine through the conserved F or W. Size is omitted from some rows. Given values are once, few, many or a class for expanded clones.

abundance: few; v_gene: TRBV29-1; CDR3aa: CSVGRESNTGELFF
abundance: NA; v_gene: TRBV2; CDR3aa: CDSSEYKSYEQYF
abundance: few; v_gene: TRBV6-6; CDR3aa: CASDGPDWETQYF
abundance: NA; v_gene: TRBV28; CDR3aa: CASAAVGISTDTQYF
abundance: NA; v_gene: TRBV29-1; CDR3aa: CSVMMGLRSNEQYF
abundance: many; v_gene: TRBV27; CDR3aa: CASSRLNTGELFF
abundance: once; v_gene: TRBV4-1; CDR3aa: CASSQGGLAGTYEQYF
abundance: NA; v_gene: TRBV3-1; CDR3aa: CASSQVYDEKLFF
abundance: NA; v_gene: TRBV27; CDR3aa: CASSFLSGRGINEQFF
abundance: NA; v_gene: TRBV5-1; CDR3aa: CASSLNLAVGPVYEQYF
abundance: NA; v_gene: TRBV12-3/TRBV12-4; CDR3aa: CASSLWGGEDTQYF
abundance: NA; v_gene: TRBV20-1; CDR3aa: CSASRDRGYEQYF
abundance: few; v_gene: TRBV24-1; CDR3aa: CATSDQGLAGITGGLFF
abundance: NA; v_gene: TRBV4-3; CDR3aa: CASSQTSFDEQYF
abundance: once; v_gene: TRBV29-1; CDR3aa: CSVQGALLSGNTIYF
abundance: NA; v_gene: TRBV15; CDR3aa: CATSVQGRGAYEQYF